The 2 T cell receptor beta chains presented below share a single source sample, sequenced in a study of blood T cell repertoires in COVID-19. Assay: immunoSEQ multiplex PCR; the TCRdb copy retains only in-frame clones and omits some. The table lists 150,000 to 200,000 clones, around nine tenths of them singletons. Sequenced sample: PBMCs or T cells enriched from blood (not recorded which). The receptor set was obtained from a woman under 30 who had recovered from COVID-19.

The chain has TRBV2 and TRBJ2-1; a possible D gene is TRBD2 (6 bases). Germline CDR1 SNHLY, CDR2 FYNNEI. V was shortened by 5 bases and J by 2 bases, with 19 bases between the two germline ends. This CDR3 spans 17 amino acids. The CDR3 spells CASSPSIAEAPYNEQFF. The CDR3 DNA sequence: TGTGCCAGCAGTCCTTCTATAGCGGAAGCCCCCTACAATGAGCAGTTCTTC.

The V and J genes are TRBV28 and TRBJ1-5, with 12 bases lining up with TRBD1. Per the germline V gene, CDR1 is MDHEN and CDR2 is SYDVKM. The CDR3 spans 18 residues. The V gene end was trimmed by 2 bases and the J gene end by 6 bases; junction bases not matched to a gene: 11. CDR3: CASSLGTGGAAWAQPQHF. The CDR3 region has the DNA TGTGCCAGCAGTTTAGGGACAGGGGGCGCAGCCTGGGCTCAGCCCCAGCATTTT.